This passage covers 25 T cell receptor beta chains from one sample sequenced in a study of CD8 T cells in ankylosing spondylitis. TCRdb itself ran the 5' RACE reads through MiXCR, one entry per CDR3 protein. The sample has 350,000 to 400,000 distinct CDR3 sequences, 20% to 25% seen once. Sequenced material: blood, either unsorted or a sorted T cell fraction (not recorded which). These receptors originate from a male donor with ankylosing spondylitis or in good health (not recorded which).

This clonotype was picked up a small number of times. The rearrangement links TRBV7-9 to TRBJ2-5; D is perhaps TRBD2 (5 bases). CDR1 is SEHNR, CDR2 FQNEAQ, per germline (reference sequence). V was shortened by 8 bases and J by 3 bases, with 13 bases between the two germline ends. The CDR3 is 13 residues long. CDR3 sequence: CASGGLPEETQYF. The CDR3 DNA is TGTGCCAGCGGAGGACTGCCCGAAGAGACCCAGTACTTC.

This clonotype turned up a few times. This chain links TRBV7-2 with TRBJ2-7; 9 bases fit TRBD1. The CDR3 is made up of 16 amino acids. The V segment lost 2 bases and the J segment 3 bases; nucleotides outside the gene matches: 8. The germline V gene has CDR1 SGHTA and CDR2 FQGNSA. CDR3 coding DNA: TGTGCCAGCAGCTTAAATGCTGGGACAGGGATCTACGAGCAGTACTTC. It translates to CASSLNAGTGIYEQYF. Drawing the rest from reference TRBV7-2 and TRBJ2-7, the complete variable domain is GAGVSQSPSNKVTEKGKDVELRCDPISGHTALYWYRQSLGQGLEFLIYFQGNSAPDKSGLPSDRFSAERTGGSVSTLTIQRTQQEDSAVYLCASSLNAGTGIYEQYFGPGTRLTVT.

The chain's CDR3 is CASSDRTSSYNEQFF. CDR3 in DNA: TGTGCCAGCAGCGACAGGACTAGCTCCTACAATGAGCAGTTCTTC. The chain carries TRBV7-2 and TRBJ2-1; the D gene is possibly TRBD2 (7 bases). The V gene lost 5 bases and the J gene lost 0 bases, with 11 bases spanning the gap. CDR1 is SGHTA and CDR2 is FQGNSA in the germline V gene. The CDR3 runs 15 residues.

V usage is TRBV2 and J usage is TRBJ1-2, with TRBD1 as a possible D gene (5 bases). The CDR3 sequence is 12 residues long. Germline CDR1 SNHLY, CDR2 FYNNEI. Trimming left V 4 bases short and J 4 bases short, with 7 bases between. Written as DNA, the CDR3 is TGTGCCAGCAGTGGGGGGATCTATGGCTACACCTTC. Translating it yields CASSGGIYGYTF.

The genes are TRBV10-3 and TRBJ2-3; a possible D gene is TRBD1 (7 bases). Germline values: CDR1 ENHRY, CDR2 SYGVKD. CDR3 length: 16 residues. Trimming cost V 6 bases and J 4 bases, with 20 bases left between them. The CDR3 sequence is CAIRDDREVRADTQYF. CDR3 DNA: TGTGCCATCAGAGACGACAGGGAGGTGAGGGCAGATACGCAGTATTTT.

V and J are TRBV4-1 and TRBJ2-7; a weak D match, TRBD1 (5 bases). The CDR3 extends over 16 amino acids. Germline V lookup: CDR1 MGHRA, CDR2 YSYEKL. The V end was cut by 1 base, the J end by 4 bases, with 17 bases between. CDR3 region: CASSQVRGVGAYEQYF. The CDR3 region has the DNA TGCGCCAGCAGCCAAGTACGTGGGGTTGGGGCGTACGAGCAGTACTTC.

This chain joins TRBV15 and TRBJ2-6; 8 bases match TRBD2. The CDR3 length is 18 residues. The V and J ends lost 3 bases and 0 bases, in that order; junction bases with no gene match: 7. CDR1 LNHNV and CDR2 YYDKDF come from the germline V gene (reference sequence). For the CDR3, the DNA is TGTGCCACCAGCAGGATCCGGGAGGGACACTCTGGGGCCAACGTCCTGACTTTC. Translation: CATSRIREGHSGANVLTF.

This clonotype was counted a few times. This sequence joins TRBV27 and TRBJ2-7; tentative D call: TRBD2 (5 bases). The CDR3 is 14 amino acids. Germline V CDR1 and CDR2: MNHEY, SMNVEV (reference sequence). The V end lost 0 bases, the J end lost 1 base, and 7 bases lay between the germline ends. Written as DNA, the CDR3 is TGTGCCAGCAGTTTATCAGCGGAATCCTACGAGCAGTACTTC. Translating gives CASSLSAESYEQYF.

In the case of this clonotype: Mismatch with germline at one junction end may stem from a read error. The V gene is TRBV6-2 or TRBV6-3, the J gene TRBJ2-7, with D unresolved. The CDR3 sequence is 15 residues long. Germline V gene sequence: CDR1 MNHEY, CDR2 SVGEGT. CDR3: CASSYSIGGSYERYF. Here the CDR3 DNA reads TGTGCCAGCAGTTACTCGATAGGTGGTTCCTACGAGCGGTACTTC.

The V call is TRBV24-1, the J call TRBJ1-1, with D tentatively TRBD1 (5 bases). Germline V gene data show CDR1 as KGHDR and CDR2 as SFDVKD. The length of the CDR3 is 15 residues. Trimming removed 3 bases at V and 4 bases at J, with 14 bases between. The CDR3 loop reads CATSDLRGILTEAFF. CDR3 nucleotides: TGTGCCACCAGTGATCTGAGGGGTATTCTCACTGAAGCTTTCTTT.

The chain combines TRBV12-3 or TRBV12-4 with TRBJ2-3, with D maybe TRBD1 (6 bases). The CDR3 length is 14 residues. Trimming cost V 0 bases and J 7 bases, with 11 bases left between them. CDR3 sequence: CASSLAPGVNTQYF. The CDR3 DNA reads TGTGCCAGCAGTTTAGCCCCAGGGGTTAATACGCAGTATTTT.

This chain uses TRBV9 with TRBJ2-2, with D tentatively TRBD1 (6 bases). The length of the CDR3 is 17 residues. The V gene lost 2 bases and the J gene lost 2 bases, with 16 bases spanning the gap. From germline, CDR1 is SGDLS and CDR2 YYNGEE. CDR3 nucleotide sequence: TGTGCCAGCAGCGTGACTTTGTCAGGGGCCAACACCGGGGAGCTGTTTTTT. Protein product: CASSVTLSGANTGELFF.

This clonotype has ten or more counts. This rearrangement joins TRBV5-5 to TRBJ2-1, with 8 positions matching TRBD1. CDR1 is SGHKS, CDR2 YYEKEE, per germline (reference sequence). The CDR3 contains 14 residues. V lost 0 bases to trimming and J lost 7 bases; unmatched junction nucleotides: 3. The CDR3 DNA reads TGTGCCAGCAGCTTGGGGACAGGGAGAAATGAGCAGTTCTTC. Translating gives CASSLGTGRNEQFF.

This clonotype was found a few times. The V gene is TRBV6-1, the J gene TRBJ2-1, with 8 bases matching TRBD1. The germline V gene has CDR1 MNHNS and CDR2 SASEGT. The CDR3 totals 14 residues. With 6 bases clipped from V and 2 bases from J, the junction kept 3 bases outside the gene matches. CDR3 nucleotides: TGTGCCAGCAGAAACAGGGGGACCTACAATGAGCAGTTCTTC. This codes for CASRNRGTYNEQFF.

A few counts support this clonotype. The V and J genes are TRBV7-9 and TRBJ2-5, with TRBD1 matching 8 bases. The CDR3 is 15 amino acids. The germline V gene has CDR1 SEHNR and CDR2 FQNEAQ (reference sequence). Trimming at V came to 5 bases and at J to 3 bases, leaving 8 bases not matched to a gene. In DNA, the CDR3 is TGTGCCAGCAGCCATGGACAGGGCCCTAAAGAGACCCAGTACTTC. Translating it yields CASSHGQGPKETQYF.

The CDR3 DNA follows: TGTGCCAGCGGACAGGGGATAGCGGGGGGGAGCACAGATACGCAGTATTTT. Residues: CASGQGIAGGSTDTQYF. The J gene is TRBJ2-3, the V gene TRBV6-1; TRBD2 aligns across 11 bases. CDR1 MNHNS and CDR2 SASEGT come from the germline V gene. CDR3 length equals 17 residues. Trimming cost V 8 bases and J 0 bases; bases outside gene matches: 10.

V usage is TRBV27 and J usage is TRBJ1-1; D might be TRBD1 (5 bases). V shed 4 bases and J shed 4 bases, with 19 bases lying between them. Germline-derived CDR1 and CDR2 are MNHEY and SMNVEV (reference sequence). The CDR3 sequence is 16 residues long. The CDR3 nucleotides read TGTGCCAGCAGTTCGGAGGTTCGGGGGATCGGCACTGAAGCTTTCTTT. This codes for CASSSEVRGIGTEAFF.

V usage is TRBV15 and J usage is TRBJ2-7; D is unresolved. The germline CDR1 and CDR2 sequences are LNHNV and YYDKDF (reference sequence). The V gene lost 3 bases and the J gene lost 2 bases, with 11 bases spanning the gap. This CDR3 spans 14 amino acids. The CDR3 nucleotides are TGTGCCACCAGCAGCAGAGCTTTCGCCTACGAGCAGTACTTC. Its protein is CATSSRAFAYEQYF.

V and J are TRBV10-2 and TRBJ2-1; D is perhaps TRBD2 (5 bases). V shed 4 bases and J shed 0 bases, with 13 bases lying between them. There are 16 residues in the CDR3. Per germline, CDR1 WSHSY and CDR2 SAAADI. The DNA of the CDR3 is TGCGCCAGCAGTGGCTTCGGGGTGTCCTCCTACAATGAGCAGTTCTTC. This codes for CASSGFGVSSYNEQFF.

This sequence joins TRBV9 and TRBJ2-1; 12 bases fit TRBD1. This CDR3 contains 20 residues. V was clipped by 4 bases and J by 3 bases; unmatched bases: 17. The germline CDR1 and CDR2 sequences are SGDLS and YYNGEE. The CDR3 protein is CASSPYSRDRGLFFYNEQFF. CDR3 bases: TGTGCCAGCAGCCCCTACTCCCGGGACAGGGGGCTTTTTTTCTACAATGAGCAGTTCTTC.

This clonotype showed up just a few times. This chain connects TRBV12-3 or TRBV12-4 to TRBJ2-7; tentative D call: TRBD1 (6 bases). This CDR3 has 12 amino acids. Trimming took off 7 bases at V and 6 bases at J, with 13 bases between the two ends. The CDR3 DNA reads TGTGCCAGCACCCTAGGGGGTGGCGAGCAGTACTTC. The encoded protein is CASTLGGGEQYF.

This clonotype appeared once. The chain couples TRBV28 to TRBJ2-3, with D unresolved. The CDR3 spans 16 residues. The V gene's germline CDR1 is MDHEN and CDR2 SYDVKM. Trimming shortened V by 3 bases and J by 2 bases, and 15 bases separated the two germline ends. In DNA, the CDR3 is TGTGCCAGCAGTTTTATCCTGGCGGTTGACACAGATACGCAGTATTTT. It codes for CASSFILAVDTDTQYF.

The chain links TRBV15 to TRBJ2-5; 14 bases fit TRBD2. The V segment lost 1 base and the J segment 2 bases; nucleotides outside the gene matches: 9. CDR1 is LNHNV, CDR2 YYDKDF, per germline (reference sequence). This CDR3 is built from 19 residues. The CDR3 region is CATSRAPGLAGAIQETQYF. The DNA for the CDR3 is TGTGCCACCAGCAGAGCCCCGGGACTAGCGGGGGCGATACAAGAGACCCAGTACTTC.

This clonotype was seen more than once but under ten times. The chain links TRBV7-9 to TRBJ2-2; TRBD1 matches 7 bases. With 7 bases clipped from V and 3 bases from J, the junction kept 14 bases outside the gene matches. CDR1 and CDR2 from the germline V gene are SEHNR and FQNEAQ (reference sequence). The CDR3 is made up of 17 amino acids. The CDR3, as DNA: TGTGCCAGCATCCAAGGGGAAGAAGGGGGCGACACCGGGGAGCTGTTTTTT. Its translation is CASIQGEEGGDTGELFF.

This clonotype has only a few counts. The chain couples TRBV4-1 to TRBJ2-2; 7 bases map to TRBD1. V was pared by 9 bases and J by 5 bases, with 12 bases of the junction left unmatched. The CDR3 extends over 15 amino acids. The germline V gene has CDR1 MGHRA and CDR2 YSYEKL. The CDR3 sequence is CASEQGSLGTGELFF. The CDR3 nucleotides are TGCGCCAGTGAACAGGGGTCCCTTGGAACCGGGGAGCTGTTTTTT.